The 4 T cell receptor beta chains presented below share a single source sample, sequenced in a study of blood T cells in healthy people across ages (dated by TCRdb to the mid-2010s). Library prep was done by 5' RACE. Sequenced using an Illumina HiSeq 2500. The second PCR ran for about 7 to 11 cycles and used a J-beta primer mix along with a sample-barcoded 5' primer. Using fastp at Q25 and MiXCR, TCRdb reprocessed the public reads and kept productive beta chains. A single entry per CDR3 protein holds the most common genes and DNA from its merged rows. This sample lists roughly 1,500,000 distinct CDR3 sequences; 35% to 45% were detected once. Around 8% of the sample is held by the ten biggest clonotypes. The sample consisted of blood. Receptor source: a woman in her late teens or twenties in good health.

This clonotype has a handful of counts. The rearrangement joins TRBV3-1 to TRBJ2-3; 7 bases fit TRBD2. The V gene end was trimmed by 1 base and the J gene end by 0 bases; junction bases not matched to a gene: 1. The CDR3 loop spans 15 amino acids. CDR1 is LGHDT and CDR2 is YNNKEL in the germline V gene (reference sequence). In DNA form, the CDR3 reads TGTGCCAGCAGCCAAGGGGACTATAGCACAGATACGCAGTATTTT. Protein sequence: CASSQGDYSTDTQYF.

The CDR3 DNA sequence: TGCGCCAGCAGCCAATCGCCGATTACAGGGGGTTACCGAGAGACCCAGTACTTC. Protein sequence: CASSQSPITGGYRETQYF. The rearrangement uses TRBV4-1 and TRBJ2-5; 8 bases agree with TRBD1. The CDR3 is 18 residues long. With V trimmed by 2 bases and J by 4 bases, 15 bases remained unmatched. The V gene's germline CDR1 is MGHRA and CDR2 YSYEKL.

The genes are TRBV20-1 and TRBJ2-5; 10 bases are a match to TRBD2. After removal of 6 bases from V and 1 base from J, the junction contained 5 bases not matched to a gene. The CDR3 has 14 residues. Germline-derived CDR1 and CDR2 are DFQATT and SNEGSKA (reference sequence). The CDR3 reads CSARWTSGQETQYF. The CDR3 DNA follows: TGCAGTGCACGATGGACTAGCGGCCAAGAGACCCAGTACTTC.

This chain connects TRBV18 to TRBJ2-3; 13 nucleotides line up with TRBD2. The V segment lost 0 bases and the J segment 5 bases; nucleotides outside the gene matches: 2. CDR1 is KGHSH and CDR2 is LQKENI in the germline V gene. The CDR3 covers 16 residues. The chain's CDR3 is CASSPPGLAGIDTQYF. Here the CDR3 DNA reads TGTGCCAGCTCACCACCGGGACTAGCGGGGATAGATACGCAGTATTTT.